These 25 T cell receptor beta chains were sequenced from one sample in a study of blood T cells in healthy people across ages. Alongside a J-beta primer mix, a sample-barcoded 5' primer served in a second PCR lasting about 7 to 11 cycles. TCRdb re-called the 5' RACE reads with MiXCR, one entry per CDR3 protein. The profile shows over 1,300,000 distinct CDR3 sequences, around 59% of them singletons. Sequencing was performed on blood. These receptors were collected from a man younger than 35 in good health.

The V and J genes are TRBV20-1 and TRBJ2-1, with 8 bases identical to TRBD2. The germline CDR1 and CDR2 sequences are DFQATT and SNEGSKA (reference sequence). The J segment lost 4 bases and the V segment lost 6 bases, leaving 5 bases of the junction unmatched. This CDR3 spans 13 amino acids. CDR3 amino acids: CSANGLAYNEQFF. As DNA, the CDR3 is TGCAGTGCAAACGGACTAGCATACAATGAGCAGTTCTTC.

Points on this clonotype: A read error may produce the germline difference seen at one junction end. The chain joins TRBV5-1 to TRBJ2-5; 7 bases map to TRBD1. Germline V lookup: CDR1 SGHRS, CDR2 YFSETQ. The CDR3 totals 15 residues. The CDR3 nucleotides read TGCGCCAGCAGCTTGGAGACAGGGAATGGAAAGACCCGGTACTTC. Amino acid sequence: CASSLETGNGKTRYF.

In this sample, this clonotype turned up a few times. This chain connects TRBV12-3 or TRBV12-4 to TRBJ2-6; D tentatively reads TRBD1 or TRBD2 (6 bases each). Trimming removed 1 base from V and 4 bases from J, with 11 bases in between. CDR3 size: 16 residues. CDR3 residues: CASSLDREAGANVLTF. The CDR3 DNA sequence: TGTGCCAGCAGTTTAGACAGGGAGGCGGGGGCCAACGTCCTGACTTTC.

The chain carries TRBV7-2 and TRBJ2-3; 8 nucleotides match TRBD2. From germline, CDR1 is SGHTA and CDR2 FQGNSA. J gave up 1 base and V 3 bases, and 3 bases lay outside the gene matches. The CDR3 consists of 15 residues. This CDR3 reads CASSLLRGGTDTQYF. The DNA for the CDR3 is TGTGCCAGCAGCTTGTTGCGGGGGGGCACAGATACGCAGTATTTT.

This clonotype was detected a few times. The V and J genes are TRBV4-2 and TRBJ2-3, with D maybe TRBD2 (6 bases). The CDR3 spans 14 residues. Per germline, CDR1 LGHNA and CDR2 YNFKEQ. This CDR3 reads CATASVTRPDTQYF. CDR3 coding DNA: TGTGCTACTGCTAGCGTGACCCGCCCAGATACGCAGTATTTT.

The chain employs TRBV6-5 and TRBJ2-1; 9 bases match TRBD1. The CDR3 extends over 16 amino acids. V trimming: 0 bases; J trimming: 9 bases; junction bases outside the gene matches: 9. Germline V gene sequence: CDR1 MNHEY, CDR2 SVGAGI. CDR3 loop: CASSYSRGQGTGEQFF. The CDR3 region has the DNA TGTGCCAGCAGTTACTCGAGGGGACAGGGTACGGGTGAGCAGTTCTTC.

This chain links TRBV20-1 with TRBJ2-4; maybe TRBD2 (6 bases). The assigned J gene may be wrong: the sequence end matches TRBJ2-7 better. Looked up from germline, CDR1 is DFQATT and CDR2 is SNEGSKA (reference sequence). CDR3 size: 16 residues. The CDR3 region has the DNA TGCAGTGCTAGAGATGAAAGGGGACTGGGAATTCGCGAGCAGTACTTC. This sequence encodes CSARDERGLGIREQYF.

The chain is built from TRBV16 and TRBJ2-2; possible D gene TRBD2, 7 bases. The V gene lost 2 bases and the J gene lost 4 bases, with 14 bases spanning the gap. The CDR3 totals 16 residues. Germline V gives CDR1 KGHSY, CDR2 FQNENV. The CDR3 spells CASSQATGGPTGELFF. The CDR3 coding sequence is TGTGCCAGCAGCCAAGCGACCGGGGGGCCCACCGGGGAGCTGTTTTTT.

This chain connects TRBV18 to TRBJ1-5; the D gene is possibly TRBD1 (5 bases). Germline V gene sequence: CDR1 KGHSH, CDR2 LQKENI. The CDR3 has 16 amino acids. V lost 2 bases and J lost 1, with 12 bases in between. The CDR3 nucleotides read TGTGCCAGCTCACCAGGGGCCAGAGGGAGCAATCAGCCCCAGCATTTT. Its protein product is CASSPGARGSNQPQHF. Variable domain in full (rest from reference TRBV18 and TRBJ1-5): NAGVMQNPRHLVRRRGQEARLRCSPMKGHSHVYWYRQLPEEGLKFMVYLQKENIIDESGMPKERFSAEFPKEGPSILRIQQVVRGDSAAYFCASSPGARGSNQPQHFGDGTRLSIL.

The rearrangement uses TRBV6-5 and TRBJ1-4; no firm D call. This CDR3 region has 15 residues. Germline lookup yields CDR1 MNHEY and CDR2 SVGAGI. The V and J ends lost 8 bases and 8 bases respectively, with 21 bases between them. The CDR3 DNA follows: TGTGCCAGCGCCCCTGGGTGGACGCAAAGCGAAAAACTGTTTTTT. It specifies CASAPGWTQSEKLFF.

The chain carries TRBV29-1 and TRBJ2-2, with D possibly matching TRBD2 (5 bases). CDR3 size: 13 residues. Trimming removed 6 bases from V and 6 bases from J, with 14 bases in between. Germline V CDR1 and CDR2: SQVTM, ANQGSEA. The CDR3 here is CSVNRAGAGELFF. The CDR3 DNA is TGCAGCGTCAATCGGGCCGGGGCCGGGGAGCTGTTTTTT.

The table lists this clonotype with a few counts. The chain recombines TRBV15 with TRBJ2-7; 8 bases map to TRBD1. The length of the CDR3 is 13 residues. Germline V gene sequence: CDR1 LNHNV, CDR2 YYDKDF (reference sequence). Trimming removed 9 bases from V and 7 bases from J; junction bases left unmatched: 11. DNA of the CDR3: TGTGCCACTGCGACAGGGGAGGAGAATGAGCAGTACTTC. Residues: CATATGEENEQYF.

V and J are TRBV6-1 and TRBJ2-2; 7 positions match TRBD2. J gave up 2 bases and V 4 bases, and 4 bases lay outside the gene matches. The CDR3 is made up of 15 amino acids. Germline V gene sequence: CDR1 MNHNS, CDR2 SASEGT. CDR3 amino acids: CASSAGLSNTGELFF. CDR3 DNA: TGTGCCAGCAGTGCGGGACTATCAAACACCGGGGAGCTGTTTTTT.

This clonotype was seen only a few times. The rearrangement joins TRBV7-9 to TRBJ2-4; 9 positions agree with TRBD2. J lost 0 bases, V lost 3 bases, and 0 bases had no gene match. The CDR3 contains 15 residues. In germline, CDR1 is SEHNR, CDR2 FQNEAQ (reference sequence). For the CDR3, the DNA is TGTGCCAGCAGCTTGCGGGAGGGAGCCAAAAACATTCAGTACTTC. As protein: CASSLREGAKNIQYF.

The genes are TRBV7-2 and TRBJ2-7; D may be TRBD2 (5 bases). Germline loops: CDR1 SGHTA, CDR2 FQGNSA. The CDR3 length is 11 residues. The germline V and J ends were trimmed by 1 base and 12 bases, with 10 bases remaining between them. This chain's CDR3 is CASSLGGSPYF. The CDR3 nucleotides read TGTGCCAGCAGCTTAGGAGGGTCTCCGTACTTC.

In DNA, the CDR3 is TGTGCCAGCAGTGACCAGGGACGTCAGCCCCAGCATTTT. The encoded protein is CASSDQGRQPQHF. V usage is TRBV2 and J usage is TRBJ1-5, with a weak D call TRBD1 (5 bases). Trimming took 3 bases from V and 6 from J, leaving 9 bases between them. In germline, CDR1 is SNHLY, CDR2 FYNNEI. The CDR3 consists of 13 residues. Filled out from reference TRBV2 and TRBJ1-5, the complete variable domain reads EPEVTQTPSHQVTQMGQEVILRCVPISNHLYFYWYRQILGQKVEFLVSFYNNEISEKSEIFDDQFSVERPDGSNFTLKIRSTKLEDSAMYFCASSDQGRQPQHFGDGTRLSIL.

This chain links TRBV7-6 with TRBJ2-3; either TRBD1 or TRBD2 may supply D (6 bases each). V was cut by 1 base and J by 5 bases, with 13 bases left in between. In germline, CDR1 is SGHVS, CDR2 FNYEAQ. The CDR3 loop spans 15 amino acids. In DNA form, the CDR3 reads TGTGCCAGCAGCTTAGTCGGGGGCTCTAAAGATACGCAGTATTTT. Amino acids: CASSLVGGSKDTQYF.

This clonotype was detected only a few times. J is TRBJ1-6 and V is TRBV28; 10 bases fit TRBD1. Losses at the gene ends were 8 bases for V and 4 bases for J; bases not matched to a gene: 17. CDR1 is MDHEN and CDR2 is SYDVKM in the germline V gene. There are 19 residues in the CDR3. This CDR3 is CASCGTGQGSTAYNSPLHF. CDR3 bases: TGTGCCAGCTGCGGGACGGGACAGGGGTCCACTGCTTATAATTCACCCCTCCACTTT.

This clonotype was counted a few times. DNA of the CDR3: TGCAGTGCTACCCCGACTAGCGGGTTAACAGATACGCAGTATTTT. Protein sequence: CSATPTSGLTDTQYF. The chain combines TRBV20-1 with TRBJ2-3, with TRBD2 identical over 10 bases. The V and J ends lost 4 bases and 3 bases, in that order; junction bases with no gene match: 7. This CDR3 is 15 amino acids long. The germline V gene has CDR1 DFQATT and CDR2 SNEGSKA (reference sequence).

V is TRBV20-1 and J is TRBJ2-5; D gene unclear. Trimming removed 3 bases from V and 11 bases from J, with 19 bases in between. This CDR3 comprises 13 residues. Germline values: CDR1 DFQATT, CDR2 SNEGSKA (reference sequence). The DNA of the CDR3 is TGCAGTGCTAGTAGGGCTAACAACAATGAGCAGTACTTC. Amino acids: CSASRANNNEQYF.

The chain uses TRBV30 and TRBJ2-6; D is ambiguous. The CDR3 length is 16 residues. V lost 0 bases to trimming and J lost 0 bases, with 9 bases between them. Germline lookup yields CDR1 GTSNPN and CDR2 SVGIG (reference sequence). The CDR3 region is CAWSVGHNSGANVLTF. DNA for the CDR3: TGTGCCTGGAGTGTTGGGCATAACTCTGGGGCCAACGTCCTGACTTTC.

This clonotype was observed a few times. CDR3 residues: CASSYTGTGGTEAFF. The CDR3 DNA follows: TGTGCCAGCAGTTACACGGGGACAGGGGGCACTGAAGCTTTCTTT. The chain recombines TRBV6-5 with TRBJ1-1, with TRBD1 identical over 11 bases. In germline, CDR1 is MNHEY, CDR2 SVGAGI. V was pared by 2 bases and J by 4 bases, with 3 bases of the junction left unmatched. This CDR3 is 15 amino acids long.

The gene calls are TRBV10-2 and TRBJ1-1; D is unresolved. The CDR3 runs to 11 residues. CDR1 and CDR2 from the germline V gene are WSHSY and SAAADI. V lost 10 bases to trimming and J lost 8 bases, with 14 bases between them. In nucleotides, the CDR3 is TGCGCCACCAGGATGGGGAGAGAAGCTTTCTTT. This translates into CATRMGREAFF.

The rearrangement joins TRBV6-5 to TRBJ2-7; 9 nucleotides align to TRBD1. With V trimmed by 1 base and J by 2 bases, 3 bases remained unmatched. There are 15 residues in the CDR3. Germline-derived CDR1 and CDR2 are MNHEY and SVGAGI. CDR3 amino acids: CASSYLDRGAYEQYF. DNA for the CDR3: TGTGCCAGCAGTTACTTGGACAGGGGCGCCTACGAGCAGTACTTC.

Here the CDR3 reads CASSLIDSSNTEAFF. CDR3 bases: TGTGCCAGCAGCTTGATCGACAGCTCGAACACTGAAGCTTTCTTT. The chain uses TRBV5-6 and TRBJ1-1; tentatively, D is TRBD1 (5 bases). Germline lookup yields CDR1 SGHDT and CDR2 YYEEEE. Between the trimmed V and J ends, which lost 1 base and 1 base, there was a span of 11 bases. This CDR3 has 15 residues.